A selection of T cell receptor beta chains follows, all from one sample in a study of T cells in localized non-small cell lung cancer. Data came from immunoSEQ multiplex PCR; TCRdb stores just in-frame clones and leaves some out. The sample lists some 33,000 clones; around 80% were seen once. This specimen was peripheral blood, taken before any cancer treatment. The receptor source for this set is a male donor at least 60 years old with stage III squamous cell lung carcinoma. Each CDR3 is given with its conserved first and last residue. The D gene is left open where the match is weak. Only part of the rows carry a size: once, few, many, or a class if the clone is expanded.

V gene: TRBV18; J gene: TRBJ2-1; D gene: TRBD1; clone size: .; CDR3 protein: CASSPKNRGSSYNEQFF; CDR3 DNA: TGTGCCAGCTCACCGAAGAACAGGGGAAGCTCCTACAATGAGCAGTTCTTC
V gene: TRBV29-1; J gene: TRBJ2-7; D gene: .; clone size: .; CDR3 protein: CSVVDSSSYEQYF; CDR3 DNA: TGCAGCGTTGTAGACAGCAGCTCCTACGAGCAGTACTTC
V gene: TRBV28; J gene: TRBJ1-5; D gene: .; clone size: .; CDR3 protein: CASTSLGGNSNQPQHF; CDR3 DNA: TGTGCCAGCACCTCCCTCGGAGGAAATAGCAATCAGCCCCAGCATTTT
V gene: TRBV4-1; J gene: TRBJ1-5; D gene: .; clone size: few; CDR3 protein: CASSQDFRETQPQHF; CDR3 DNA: TGCGCCAGCAGCCAAGATTTCAGAGAAACGCAGCCCCAGCATTTT
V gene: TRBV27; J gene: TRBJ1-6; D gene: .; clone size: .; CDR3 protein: CASSIRGALTLHF; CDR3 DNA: TGTGCCAGCAGTATCCGGGGGGCTCTAACCCTCCACTTT
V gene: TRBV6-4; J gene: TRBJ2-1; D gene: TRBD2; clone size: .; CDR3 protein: CASSDFLAGGHEQFF; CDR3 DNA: TGTGCCAGCAGTGACTTTCTAGCGGGAGGACATGAGCAGTTCTTC
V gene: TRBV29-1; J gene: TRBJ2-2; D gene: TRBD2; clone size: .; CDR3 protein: CSARGGTNTGELFF; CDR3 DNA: TGCAGCGCCCGGGGGGGAACGAACACCGGGGAGCTGTTTTTT
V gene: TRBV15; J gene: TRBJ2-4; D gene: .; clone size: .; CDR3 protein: CATSREVIGSAKNIQYF; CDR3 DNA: TGTGCCACCAGCAGAGAAGTTATAGGATCCGCCAAAAACATTCAGTACTTC
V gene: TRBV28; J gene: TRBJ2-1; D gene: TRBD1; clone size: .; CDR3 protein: CASRGQSDNEQFF; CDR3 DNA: TGTGCCAGTAGGGGACAGAGCGACAATGAGCAGTTCTTC
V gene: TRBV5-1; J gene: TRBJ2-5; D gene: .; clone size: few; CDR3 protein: CASSSYREGETQYF; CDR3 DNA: TGCGCCAGCAGCTCCTACAGGGAGGGGGAGACCCAGTACTTC
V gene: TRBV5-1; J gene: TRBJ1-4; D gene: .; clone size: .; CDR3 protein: CASSSGVGWDATNEKLFF; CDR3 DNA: TGCGCCAGCAGCTCCGGGGTAGGTTGGGATGCAACTAATGAAAAACTGTTTTTT
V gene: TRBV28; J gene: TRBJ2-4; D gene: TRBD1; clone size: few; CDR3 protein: CASSFPGQGADLAKNIQYF; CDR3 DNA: TGTGCCAGCAGTTTCCCCGGACAGGGGGCTGACTTAGCCAAAAACATTCAGTACTTC
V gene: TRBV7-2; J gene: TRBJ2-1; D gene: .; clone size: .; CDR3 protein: CASSFSTGWGNNEQFF; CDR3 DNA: TGTGCCAGCAGCTTTTCTACGGGATGGGGGAACAATGAGCAGTTCTTC
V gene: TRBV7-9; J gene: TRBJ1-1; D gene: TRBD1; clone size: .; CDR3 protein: CASSIYRGLNTEAFF; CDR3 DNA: TGTGCCAGCAGCATCTACAGGGGGTTGAACACTGAAGCTTTCTTT
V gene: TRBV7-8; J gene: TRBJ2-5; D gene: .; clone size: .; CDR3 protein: CASSFTRETQYF; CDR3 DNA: TGTGCCAGCAGTTTCACTAGGGAGACCCAGTACTTC
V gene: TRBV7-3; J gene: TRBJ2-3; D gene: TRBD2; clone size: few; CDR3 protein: CASSLAASGNADTQYF; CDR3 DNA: TGTGCCAGCAGCTTAGCAGCCAGCGGGAATGCAGATACGCAGTATTTT
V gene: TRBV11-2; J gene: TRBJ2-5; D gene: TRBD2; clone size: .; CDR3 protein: CASGLAGPQETQYF; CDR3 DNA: TGTGCCAGCGGACTAGCGGGACCCCAAGAGACCCAGTACTTC
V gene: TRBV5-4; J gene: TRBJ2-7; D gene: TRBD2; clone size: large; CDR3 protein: CASNSGSNEQYF; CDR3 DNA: TGTGCCAGCAATAGCGGGAGTAACGAGCAGTACTTC
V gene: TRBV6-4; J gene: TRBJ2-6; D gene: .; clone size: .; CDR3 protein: CASSGEFLSGANVLTF; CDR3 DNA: TGTGCCAGCAGTGGGGAATTCCTCTCTGGGGCCAACGTCCTGACTTTC
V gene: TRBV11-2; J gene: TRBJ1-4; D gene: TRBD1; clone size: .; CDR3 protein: CASSSRDSEKLFF; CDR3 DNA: TGTGCCAGCAGCTCGCGGGACAGTGAAAAACTGTTTTTT
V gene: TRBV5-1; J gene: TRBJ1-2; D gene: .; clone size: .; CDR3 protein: CASSLDGANPNYGYTF; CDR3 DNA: TGCGCCAGCAGCTTGGATGGGGCCAACCCTAACTATGGCTACACCTTC
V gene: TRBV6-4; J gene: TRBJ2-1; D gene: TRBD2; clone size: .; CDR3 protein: CASSDSVTSEYNEQFF; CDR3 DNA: TGTGCCAGCAGTGACTCCGTGACTAGCGAGTACAATGAGCAGTTCTTC
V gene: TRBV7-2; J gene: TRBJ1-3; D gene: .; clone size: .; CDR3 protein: CASSLGLGFGNTIYF; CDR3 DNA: TGTGCCAGCAGCTTAGGGCTGGGCTTTGGAAACACCATATATTTT
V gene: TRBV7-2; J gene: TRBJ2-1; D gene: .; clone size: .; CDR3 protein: CASSLAGLNEQFF; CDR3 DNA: TGTGCCAGCAGCTTAGCGGGACTGAATGAGCAGTTCTTC
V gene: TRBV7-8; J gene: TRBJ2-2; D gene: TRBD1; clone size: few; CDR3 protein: CASSLTRRQGIYTGELFF; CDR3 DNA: TGTGCCAGCAGCTTAACCCGGAGACAGGGGATTTACACCGGGGAGCTGTTTTTT
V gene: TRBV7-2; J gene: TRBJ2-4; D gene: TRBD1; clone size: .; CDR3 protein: CASSLGQGGTKNIQYF; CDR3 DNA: TGTGCCAGCAGCCTAGGACAGGGAGGAACCAAAAACATTCAGTACTTC
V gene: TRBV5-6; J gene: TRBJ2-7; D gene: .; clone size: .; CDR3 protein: CASSLGTYEQYF; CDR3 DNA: TGTGCCAGCAGCTTGGGCACCTACGAGCAGTACTTC
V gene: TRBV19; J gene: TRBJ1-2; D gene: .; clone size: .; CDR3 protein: CASTTPLVSRGFTGYTF; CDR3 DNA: TGTGCCAGTACCACTCCCCTCGTCAGCAGGGGATTCACCGGCTACACCTTC
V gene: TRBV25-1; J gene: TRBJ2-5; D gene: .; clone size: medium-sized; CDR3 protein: CASSEETQYF; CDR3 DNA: TGTGCCAGCAGTGAGGAGACCCAGTACTTC
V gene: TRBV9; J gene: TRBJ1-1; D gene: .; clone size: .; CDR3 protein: CASSGQGDTEAFF; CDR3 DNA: TGTGCCAGCAGCGGGCAAGGGGACACTGAAGCTTTCTTT
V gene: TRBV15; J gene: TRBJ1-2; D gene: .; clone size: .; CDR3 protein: CATSRDAGRVDGYTF; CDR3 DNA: TGTGCCACCAGCAGAGATGCGGGGCGAGTTGATGGCTACACCTTC
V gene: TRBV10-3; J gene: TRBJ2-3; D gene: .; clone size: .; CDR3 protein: CAISELSQDTQYF; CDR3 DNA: TGTGCCATCAGTGAACTCAGCCAGGATACGCAGTATTTT
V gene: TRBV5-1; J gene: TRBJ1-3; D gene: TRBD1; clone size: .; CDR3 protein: CASSLDQQGAVGNTIYF; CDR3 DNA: TGCGCCAGCAGCCTAGATCAACAGGGGGCAGTAGGAAACACCATATATTTT
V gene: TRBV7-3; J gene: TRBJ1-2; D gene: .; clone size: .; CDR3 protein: CASSIPGAGGYTF; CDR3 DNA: TGTGCCAGCAGCATCCCGGGGGCGGGAGGCTACACCTTC
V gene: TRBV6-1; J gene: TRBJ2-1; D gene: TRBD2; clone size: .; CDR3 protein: CASSDGAGTGNEQFF; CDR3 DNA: TGTGCCAGCAGTGACGGAGCGGGAACGGGGAATGAGCAGTTCTTC
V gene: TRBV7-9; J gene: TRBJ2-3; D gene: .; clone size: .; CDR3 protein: CASSQRGTDTQYF; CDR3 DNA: TGTGCCAGCAGCCAACGGGGCACAGATACGCAGTATTTT
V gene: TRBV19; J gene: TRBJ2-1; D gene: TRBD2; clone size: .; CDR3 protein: CASSGWTSGGIAEQFF; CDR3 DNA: TGTGCCAGTAGTGGTTGGACTAGCGGGGGGATAGCTGAGCAGTTCTTC
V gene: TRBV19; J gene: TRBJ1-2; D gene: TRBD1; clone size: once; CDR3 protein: CASRNPGQVTNYGYTF; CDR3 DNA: TGTGCCAGTAGAAACCCGGGACAGGTCACAAACTATGGCTACACCTTC
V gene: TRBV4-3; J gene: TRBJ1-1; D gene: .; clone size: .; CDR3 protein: CASSHISPSTEAFF; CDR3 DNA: TGCGCCAGCAGCCATATCTCCCCGAGTACTGAAGCTTTCTTT
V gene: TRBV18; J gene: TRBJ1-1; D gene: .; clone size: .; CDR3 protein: CASSPILSRGEDTEAFF; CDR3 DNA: TGTGCCAGCTCACCTATACTATCACGGGGGGAGGACACTGAAGCTTTCTTT
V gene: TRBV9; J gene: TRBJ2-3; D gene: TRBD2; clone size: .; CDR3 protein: CASSVVSSGRPAGTQYF; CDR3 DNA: TGTGCCAGCAGCGTAGTGAGTAGCGGGAGGCCCGCAGGTACGCAGTATTTT
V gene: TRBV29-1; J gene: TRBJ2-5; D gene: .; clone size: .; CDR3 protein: CSVDGAGQETQYF; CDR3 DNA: TGCAGCGTTGATGGGGCGGGCCAAGAGACCCAGTACTTC
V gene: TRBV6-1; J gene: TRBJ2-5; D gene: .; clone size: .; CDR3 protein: CASTRDRQETQYF; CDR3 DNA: TGTGCCAGCACCCGGGATCGCCAAGAGACCCAGTACTTC
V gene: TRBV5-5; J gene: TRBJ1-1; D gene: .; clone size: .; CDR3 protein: CASSLRVGNTEAFF; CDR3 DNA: TGTGCCAGCAGCTTGAGGGTCGGGAACACTGAAGCTTTCTTT